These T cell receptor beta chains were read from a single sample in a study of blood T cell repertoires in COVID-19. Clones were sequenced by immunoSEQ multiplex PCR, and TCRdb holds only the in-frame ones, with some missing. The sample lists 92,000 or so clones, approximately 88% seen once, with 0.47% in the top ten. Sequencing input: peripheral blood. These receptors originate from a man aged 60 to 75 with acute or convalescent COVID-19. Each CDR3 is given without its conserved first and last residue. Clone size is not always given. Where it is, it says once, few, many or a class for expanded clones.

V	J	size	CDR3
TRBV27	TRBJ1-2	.	ASSRSGQRYYGYT
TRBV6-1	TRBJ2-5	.	ASSGRTSGSGETQY
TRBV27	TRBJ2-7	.	ASRYRDSSYEQY
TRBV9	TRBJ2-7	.	ASCRTESYEQY
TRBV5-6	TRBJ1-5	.	ASSLGPRQSQPQH
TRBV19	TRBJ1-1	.	ASNTEDGRRGVTEAF
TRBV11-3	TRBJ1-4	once	ASTPMGRGNNEKLF
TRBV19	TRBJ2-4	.	ASSIMASGTDQGKNIQY
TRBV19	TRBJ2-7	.	ASSPTGTSGTYEQY
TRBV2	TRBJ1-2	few	ASSEARAGIGGYT
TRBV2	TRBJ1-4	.	ASNRADEKLF
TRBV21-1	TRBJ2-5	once	ASSKRQGGETQY
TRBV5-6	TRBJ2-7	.	ATTRFPTSGETYEQY
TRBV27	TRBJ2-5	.	ASSLRTSGSTRKSETQY
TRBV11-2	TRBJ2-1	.	ASSLGTSNEQF
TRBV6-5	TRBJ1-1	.	ASRPLGRGTEAF
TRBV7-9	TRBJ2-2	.	ASSLGQANTGELF
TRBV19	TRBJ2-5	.	ASSVDREQETQY
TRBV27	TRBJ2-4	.	ASSSSRGGITKNIQY
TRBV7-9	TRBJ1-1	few	ASSLALGRVDAF
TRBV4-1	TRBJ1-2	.	ASSQESGQGFGYT
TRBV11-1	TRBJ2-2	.	ASRALAGGLGELF
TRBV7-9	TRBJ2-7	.	ASSITRDEQY
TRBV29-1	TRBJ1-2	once	SVEDKGAVYGYT
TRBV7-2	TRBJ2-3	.	ASSEGSTDTQY
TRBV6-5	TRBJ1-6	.	ASRRQERNSPLH
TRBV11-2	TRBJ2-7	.	ASSLGGPSHYEQY
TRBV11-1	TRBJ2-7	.	ASSSGRGGYEQY
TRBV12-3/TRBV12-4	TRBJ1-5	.	ASGQANQPQH
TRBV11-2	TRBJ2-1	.	ASSLISNEQF
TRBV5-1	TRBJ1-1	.	ASSSEQVKVGNTEAF
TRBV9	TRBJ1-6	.	ASSPGTLSYNSPLH
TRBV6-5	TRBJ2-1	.	ASSYISGGNEQF
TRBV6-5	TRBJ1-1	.	ASRIGGAGTEAF
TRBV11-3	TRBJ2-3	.	ASSRTSGRGTDTQY
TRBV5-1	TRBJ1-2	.	ASSLGHRDNYGYT
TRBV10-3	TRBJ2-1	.	AAGGLAGSYNEQF
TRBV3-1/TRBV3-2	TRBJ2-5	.	ASSLPGGTQY
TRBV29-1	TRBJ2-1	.	STVTTVNEQF
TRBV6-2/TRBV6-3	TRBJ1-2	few	ASSYSGRVTGYT